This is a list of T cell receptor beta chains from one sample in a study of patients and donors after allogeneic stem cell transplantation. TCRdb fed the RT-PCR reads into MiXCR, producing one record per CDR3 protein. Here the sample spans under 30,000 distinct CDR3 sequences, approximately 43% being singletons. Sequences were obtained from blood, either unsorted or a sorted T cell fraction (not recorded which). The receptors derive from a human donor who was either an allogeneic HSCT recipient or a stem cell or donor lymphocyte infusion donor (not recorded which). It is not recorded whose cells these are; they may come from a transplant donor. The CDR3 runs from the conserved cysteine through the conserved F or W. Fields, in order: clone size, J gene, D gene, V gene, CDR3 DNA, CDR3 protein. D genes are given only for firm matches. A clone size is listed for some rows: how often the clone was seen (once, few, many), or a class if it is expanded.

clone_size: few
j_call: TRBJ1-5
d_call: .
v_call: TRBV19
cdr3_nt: TGTGCCAGTAGCCCAAATAGCAATCAGCCCCAGCATTTT
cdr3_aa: CASSPNSNQPQHF

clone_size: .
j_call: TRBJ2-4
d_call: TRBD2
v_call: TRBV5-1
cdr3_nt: TGCGCCAGCAGCTTGGGCTGGGCTAGCGGGAGTGAGGACATTCAGTACTTC
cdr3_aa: CASSLGWASGSEDIQYF

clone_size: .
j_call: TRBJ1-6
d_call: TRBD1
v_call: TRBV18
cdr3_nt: TGTGCCAGCTCGCCATACAGGGGACGGAATTCACCCCTCCACTTT
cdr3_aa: CASSPYRGRNSPLHF

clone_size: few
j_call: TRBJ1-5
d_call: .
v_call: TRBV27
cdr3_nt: TGTGCCAGCAGTTTACGGCAGGGTGGAAAGGGAAGTCAGCCCCAGCATTTT
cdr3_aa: CASSLRQGGKGSQPQHF

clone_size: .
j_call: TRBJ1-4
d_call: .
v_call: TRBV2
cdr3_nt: TGTGCCAGCAGGTCTACTAATGAAAAACTGTTTTTT
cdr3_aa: CASRSTNEKLFF

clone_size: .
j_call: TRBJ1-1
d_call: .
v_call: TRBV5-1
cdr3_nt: TGCGCCAGCTCGGACGATGAAGCTTTCTTT
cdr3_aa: CASSDDEAFF

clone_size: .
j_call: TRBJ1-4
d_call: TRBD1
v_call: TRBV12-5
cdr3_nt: TGTGCTAGTGGTTTGGCCATTTGGACAGGGAGCGCAACTAATGAAAAACTGTTTTTT
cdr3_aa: CASGLAIWTGSATNEKLFF

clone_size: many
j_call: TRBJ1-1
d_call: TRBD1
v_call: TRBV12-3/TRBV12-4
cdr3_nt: TGTGCCAGCAGTCGACCGGGACAGGGGGGGACTGAAGCTTTCTTT
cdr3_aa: CASSRPGQGGTEAFF

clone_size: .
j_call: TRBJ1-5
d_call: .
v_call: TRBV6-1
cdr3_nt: TGTGCCAGCAGGAGCAATCAGCCCCAGCATTTT
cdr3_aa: CASRSNQPQHF

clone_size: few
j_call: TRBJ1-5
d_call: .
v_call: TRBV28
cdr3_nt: TGTGCCAGCAGTTTGGGGGATTTGCGCAATCAGCCCCAGCATTTT
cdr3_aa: CASSLGDLRNQPQHF

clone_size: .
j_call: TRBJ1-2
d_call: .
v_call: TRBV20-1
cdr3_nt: TGCAGTGCCGGGGACCTCTATGGCTACACCTTC
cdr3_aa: CSAGDLYGYTF